One T cell receptor beta chain is described in this entry. The V end was cut by 5 bases, the J end by 5 bases, with 18 bases between. Germline V lookup: CDR1 LNHDA, CDR2 SQIVND (reference sequence). The CDR3 consists of 15 residues. This record comes from a study of blood T cell repertoires in COVID-19. Study summary: Both acute and convalescent COVID-19 samples were obtained from the United States, Italy and Spain.

Only in-frame clones appear in the TCRdb table, and some are missing; sequencing was by immunoSEQ multiplex PCR. Of tens of thousands of clones in the sample, around 90% are singletons; the top ten hold about 21%. The sequence derives from an older man with acute or convalescent COVID-19. Sequenced: peripheral blood. The genes are TRBV19 and TRBJ1-1; tentatively, D is TRBD1 (5 bases). DNA of the CDR3: TGTGCCAGTAGTTACCTAGTCGGGGGAGGAACTGAAGCTTTCTTT. Translating it yields CASSYLVGGGTEAFF.